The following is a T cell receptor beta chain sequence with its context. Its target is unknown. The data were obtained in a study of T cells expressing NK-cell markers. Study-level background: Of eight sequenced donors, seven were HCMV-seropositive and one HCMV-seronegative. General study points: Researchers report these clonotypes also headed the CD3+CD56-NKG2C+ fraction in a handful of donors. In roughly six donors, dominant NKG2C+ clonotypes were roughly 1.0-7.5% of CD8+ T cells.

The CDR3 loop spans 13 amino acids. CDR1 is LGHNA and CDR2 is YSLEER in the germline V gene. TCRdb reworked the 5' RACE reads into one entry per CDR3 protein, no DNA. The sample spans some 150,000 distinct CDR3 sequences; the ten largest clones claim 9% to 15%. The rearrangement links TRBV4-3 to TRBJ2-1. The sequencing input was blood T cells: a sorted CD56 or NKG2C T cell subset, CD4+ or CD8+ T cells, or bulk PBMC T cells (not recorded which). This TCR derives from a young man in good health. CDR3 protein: CASSQERANEQFF.